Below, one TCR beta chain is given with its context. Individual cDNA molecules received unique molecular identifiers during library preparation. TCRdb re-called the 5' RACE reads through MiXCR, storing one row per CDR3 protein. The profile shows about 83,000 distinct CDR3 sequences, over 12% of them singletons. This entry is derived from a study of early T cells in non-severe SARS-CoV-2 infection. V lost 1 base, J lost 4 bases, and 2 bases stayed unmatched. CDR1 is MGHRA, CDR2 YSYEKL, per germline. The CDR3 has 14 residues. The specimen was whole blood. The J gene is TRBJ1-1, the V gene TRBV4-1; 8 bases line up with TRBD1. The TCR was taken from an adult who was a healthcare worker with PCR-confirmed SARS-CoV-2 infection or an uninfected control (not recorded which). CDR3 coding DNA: TGCGCCAGCAGCCAAGGACAGGGGAGCACTGAAGCTTTCTTT. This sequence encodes CASSQGQGSTEAFF.